This T cell receptor (beta chain) derives from a study of CD8+ T cells in alopecia areata. Study as a whole: Recipients were roughly 6-11-week-old female C3H/HeJ mice grafted with skin from 6-12-month-old C3H/HeJ donors with spontaneous alopecia. Overall study findings and caveats: Scalp samples also yield sequences from resident alphabeta T cells of normal skin. Researchers reported that TCR sharing among patients proved less clear than in mice, possibly HLA-linked. Lesional scalp exceeded normal scalp in clonality, especially in alopecia totalis/universalis.

A remark on this clone: Antigen unknown. Genes and germline are mouse. Sequencing ends 4 residues short of the CDR3 end; the germline J gene provides the rest.

Reverse transcribed after extraction, RNA yielded cDNA as the sequencing template. Generated by immunoSEQ multiplex PCR, the TCRdb table keeps only in-frame clones and is missing some. The sample contains around 110,000 clones, none of them singletons. J lost 5 bases, V lost 5 bases, and 6 bases had no gene match. Germline V CDR1 and CDR2: NNHDY, SYVADS. The CDR3 covers 14 residues. The receptor was isolated from a C3H/HeJ mouse with alopecia areata. Strain haplotype (MHC): H2-k. The genes are TRBV13-3 and TRBJ2-1; 8 bases map to TRBD2. What was sequenced was lesional skin. The CDR3 reads CASRAGGQNAEQFF. The part of the CDR3 DNA that was read is TGTGCCAGCAGAGCGGGGGGGCAGAATGCT.